This T cell receptor (beta chain) was found in a study of T cells in Graves' hyperthyroidism and ophthalmopathy. This clonotype was seen at least ten times. This CDR3 has 12 amino acids. Trimming took 4 bases from V and 9 from J, leaving 12 bases between them. RNA transcripts gave rise to amplified TCR beta CDR3 regions. Primed by the HTBI set, a first-round RT-PCR was run on the TCR CDR3. Each CDR3 protein gets one entry after TCRdb re-called the multiplex PCR reads with MiXCR. The sample includes some 650,000 distinct CDR3 sequences, around 15% of them seen just once. Sequencing was carried out using blood. The receptor was isolated from a woman in her thirties or forties with Graves' ophthalmopathy. The chain combines TRBV12-3 or TRBV12-4 with TRBJ1-2; possible D gene TRBD1, 6 bases. The chain's CDR3 is CASSSDGGRYTF. The DNA of the CDR3 is TGTGCCAGCAGTTCGGACGGGGGGCGCTACACCTTC.